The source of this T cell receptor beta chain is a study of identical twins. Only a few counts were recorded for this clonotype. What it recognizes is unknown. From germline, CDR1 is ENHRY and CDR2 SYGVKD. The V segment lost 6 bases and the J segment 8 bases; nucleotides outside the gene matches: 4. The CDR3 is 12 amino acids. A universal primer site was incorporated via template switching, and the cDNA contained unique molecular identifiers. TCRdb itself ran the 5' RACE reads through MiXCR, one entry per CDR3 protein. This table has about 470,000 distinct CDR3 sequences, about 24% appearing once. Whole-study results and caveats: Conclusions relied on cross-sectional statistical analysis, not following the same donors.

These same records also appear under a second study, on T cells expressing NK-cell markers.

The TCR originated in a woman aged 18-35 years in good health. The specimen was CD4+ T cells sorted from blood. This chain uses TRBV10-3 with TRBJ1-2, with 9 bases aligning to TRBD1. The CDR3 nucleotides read TGTGCCATCAGCGGGACAGGGAGCGGCTACACCTTC. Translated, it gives CAISGTGSGYTF.